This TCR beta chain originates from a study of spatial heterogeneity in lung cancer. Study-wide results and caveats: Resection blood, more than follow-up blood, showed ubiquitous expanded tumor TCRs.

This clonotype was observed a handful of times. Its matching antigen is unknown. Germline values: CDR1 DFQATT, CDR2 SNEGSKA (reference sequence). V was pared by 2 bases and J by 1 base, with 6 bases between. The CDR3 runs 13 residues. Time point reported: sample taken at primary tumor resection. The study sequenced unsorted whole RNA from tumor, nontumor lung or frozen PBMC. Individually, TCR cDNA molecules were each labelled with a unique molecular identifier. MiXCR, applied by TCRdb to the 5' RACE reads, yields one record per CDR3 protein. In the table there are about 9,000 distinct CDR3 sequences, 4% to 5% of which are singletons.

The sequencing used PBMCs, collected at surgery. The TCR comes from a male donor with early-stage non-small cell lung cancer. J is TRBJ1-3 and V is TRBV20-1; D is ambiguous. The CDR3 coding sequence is TGCAGTGCTAGATTGACATCTGGAAACACCATATATTTT. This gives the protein CSARLTSGNTIYF.